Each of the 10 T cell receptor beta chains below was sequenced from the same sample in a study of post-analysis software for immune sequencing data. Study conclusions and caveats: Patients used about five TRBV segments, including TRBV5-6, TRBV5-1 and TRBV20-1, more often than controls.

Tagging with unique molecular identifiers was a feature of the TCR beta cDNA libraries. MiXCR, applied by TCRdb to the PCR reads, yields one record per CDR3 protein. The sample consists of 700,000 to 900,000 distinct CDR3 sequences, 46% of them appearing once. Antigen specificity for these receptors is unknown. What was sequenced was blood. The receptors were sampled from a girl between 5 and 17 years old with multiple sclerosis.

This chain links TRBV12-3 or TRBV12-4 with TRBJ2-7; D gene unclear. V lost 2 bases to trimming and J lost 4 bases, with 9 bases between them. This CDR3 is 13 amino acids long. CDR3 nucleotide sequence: TGTGCCAGCAGTTTAAGTATTGATTACGAGCAGTACTTC. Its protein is CASSLSIDYEQYF.

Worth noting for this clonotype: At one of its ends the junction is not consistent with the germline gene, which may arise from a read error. This CDR3 is CASSLQPQHF. CDR3 bases: TGTGCCAGCAGTCTGCAGCCCCAGCATTTT. The V gene is TRBV5-1, the J gene TRBJ1-5; D uncertain. This CDR3 has 10 residues. Germline V CDR1 and CDR2: SGHRS, YFSETQ.

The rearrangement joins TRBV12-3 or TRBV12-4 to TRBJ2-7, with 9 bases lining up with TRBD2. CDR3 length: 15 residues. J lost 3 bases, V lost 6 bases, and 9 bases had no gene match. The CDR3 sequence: CASRRSGSLNYEQYF. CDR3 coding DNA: TGTGCCAGCAGACGTAGCGGGAGCCTAAACTACGAGCAGTACTTC.

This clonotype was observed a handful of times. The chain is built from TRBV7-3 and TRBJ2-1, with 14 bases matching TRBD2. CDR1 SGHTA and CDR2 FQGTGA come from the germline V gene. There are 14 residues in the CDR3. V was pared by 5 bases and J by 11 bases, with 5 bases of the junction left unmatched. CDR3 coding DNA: TGTGCCAGCAGCCTGGGGACTAGCGGGAGTAAGCAGTTCTTC. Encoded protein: CASSLGTSGSKQFF.

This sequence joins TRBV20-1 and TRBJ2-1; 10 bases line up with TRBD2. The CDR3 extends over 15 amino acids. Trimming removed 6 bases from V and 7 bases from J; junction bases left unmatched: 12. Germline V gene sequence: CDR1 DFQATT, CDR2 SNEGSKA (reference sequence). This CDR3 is CSALLSGRALNEQFF. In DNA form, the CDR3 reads TGCAGTGCCCTACTGAGCGGGAGGGCCCTAAATGAGCAGTTCTTC.

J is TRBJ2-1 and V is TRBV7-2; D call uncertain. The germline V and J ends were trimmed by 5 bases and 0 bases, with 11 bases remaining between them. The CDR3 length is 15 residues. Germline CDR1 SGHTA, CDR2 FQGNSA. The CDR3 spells CASSPTVSSYNEQFF. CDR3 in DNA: TGTGCCAGCAGCCCGACTGTTAGCTCCTACAATGAGCAGTTCTTC.

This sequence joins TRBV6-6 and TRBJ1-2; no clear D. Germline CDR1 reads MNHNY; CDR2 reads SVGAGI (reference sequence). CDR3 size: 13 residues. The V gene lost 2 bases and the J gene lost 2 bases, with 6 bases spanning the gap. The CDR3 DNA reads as TGTGCCAGCAGTTACGAACGGAACTATGGCTACACCTTC. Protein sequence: CASSYERNYGYTF.

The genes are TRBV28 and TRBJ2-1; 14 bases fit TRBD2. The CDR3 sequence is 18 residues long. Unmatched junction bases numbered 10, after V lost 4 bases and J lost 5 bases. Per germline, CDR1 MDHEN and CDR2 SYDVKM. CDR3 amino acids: CASSYGLAGGLTNNEQFF. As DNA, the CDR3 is TGTGCCAGCAGTTACGGACTAGCGGGAGGACTGACAAACAATGAGCAGTTCTTC.

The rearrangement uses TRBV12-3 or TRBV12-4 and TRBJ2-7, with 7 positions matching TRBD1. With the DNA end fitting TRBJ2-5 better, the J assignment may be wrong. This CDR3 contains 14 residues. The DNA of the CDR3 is TGTGCCAGCAGACCCCTCAGGGGGATGGAGACCCAGTACTTC. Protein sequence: CASRPLRGMETQYF.

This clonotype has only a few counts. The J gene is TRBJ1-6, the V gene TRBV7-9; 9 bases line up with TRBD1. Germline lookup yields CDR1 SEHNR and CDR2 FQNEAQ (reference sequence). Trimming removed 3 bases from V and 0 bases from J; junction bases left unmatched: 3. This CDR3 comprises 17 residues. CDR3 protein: CASSFGQGSSYNSPLHF. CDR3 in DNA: TGTGCCAGCAGCTTTGGACAGGGGAGCTCCTATAATTCACCCCTCCACTTT.